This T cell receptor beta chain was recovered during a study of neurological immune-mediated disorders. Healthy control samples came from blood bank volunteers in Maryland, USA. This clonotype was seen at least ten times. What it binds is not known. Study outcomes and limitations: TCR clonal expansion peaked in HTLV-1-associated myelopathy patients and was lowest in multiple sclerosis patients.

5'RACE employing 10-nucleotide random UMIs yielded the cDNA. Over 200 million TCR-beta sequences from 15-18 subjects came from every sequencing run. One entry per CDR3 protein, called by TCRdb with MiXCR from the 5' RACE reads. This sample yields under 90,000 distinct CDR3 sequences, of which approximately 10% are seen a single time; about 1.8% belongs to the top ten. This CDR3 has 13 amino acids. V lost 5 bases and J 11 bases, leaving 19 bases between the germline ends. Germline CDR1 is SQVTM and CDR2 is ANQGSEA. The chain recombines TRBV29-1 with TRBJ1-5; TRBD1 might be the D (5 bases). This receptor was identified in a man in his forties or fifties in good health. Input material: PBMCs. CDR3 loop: CSVITGPGSAQHF. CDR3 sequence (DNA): TGCAGCGTTATTACAGGCCCGGGGTCGGCCCAGCATTTT.